This TCR beta chain derives from a study of blood T cell repertoires in COVID-19. Study-wide background: Sites in the United States, Italy and Spain provided acute and convalescent COVID-19 samples. The cDNA or gDNA used as material had been derived from T cells, B-cell-depleted T cells, or PBMCs.

V dropped 6 bases and J dropped 1 base, with 9 bases sitting between them. Germline assignment: CDR1 LNHDA and CDR2 SQIVND (reference sequence). The CDR3 is 14 amino acids. It was during active infection that Seattle patients were enrolled and then longitudinally followed. In the original workflow: Scientists estimated how many nucleated cells there were by amplifying reference gene primers. Profiled with immunoSEQ multiplex PCR; TCRdb holds only in-frame clones, not every one. That table supplies the V and J calls and clone size; D and trimming were determined from the DNA. Found here are around 400,000 clones, around 87% of them singletons; the top ten hold 2.3%.

The V gene is TRBV19, the J gene TRBJ2-2; D is possibly TRBD2 (6 bases). Sequenced sample: peripheral blood. The TCR sequence derives from a woman aged 55-70 years with COVID-19, enrolled during active disease. For the CDR3, the DNA is TGTGCCAGTAGGGGACTGGTGAACACCGGGGAGCTGTTTTTT. This translates into CASRGLVNTGELFF.